The subject of this entry is one T cell receptor beta chain. Antigen unknown. These data belong to a study of T cells in Graves' hyperthyroidism and ophthalmopathy. Study context: Upon initial diagnosis and before any treatment, peripheral blood was collected. The study's findings and limits: By a 13 V-J model, ophthalmopathy was set apart from stable hyperthyroidism.

Uncontrolled infection, other autoimmune disease, pregnancy or lactation led to exclusion. It was RNA transcripts that yielded the amplified TCR beta CDR3 regions. TCR CDR3 underwent first-round RT-PCR with the HTBI primer set. TCRdb analysed the multiplex PCR reads with MiXCR anew, one entry per CDR3 protein. The data contain about 550,000 distinct CDR3 sequences, 20% to 25% of them singletons. Germline V gene data show CDR1 as KGHDR and CDR2 as SFDVKD. The CDR3 runs to 15 residues. Trimming removed 4 bases at V and 4 bases at J, with 15 bases between. The clonotype originates from a man between 18 and 29 years old with Graves' hyperthyroidism. The J gene is TRBJ2-5, the V gene TRBV24-1; D gene uncertain. Sequenced input: blood. The CDR3: CATSDPGHGPETQYF. CDR3 DNA: TGTGCCACCAGTGACCCAGGCCACGGTCCAGAGACCCAGTACTTC.